This T cell receptor (beta chain) was identified during a study of cytomegalovirus exposure and HLA in healthy donors. Whole-study results and caveats: A missense DCLRE1C variant was associated with V- and J-gene trimming of TCR beta chains in a later analysis, and an independent cohort replicated the association.

Concerning this clone itself: The antigen remains undetermined.

Amplification used 60 Vbeta primers and 13 Jbeta primers. Method: immunoSEQ multiplex PCR; TCRdb's copy keeps in-frame clones and lacks some. Its listing shows some 84,000 clones. CDR1 and CDR2 from the germline V gene are SGHRS and YFSETQ. CDR3 length: 14 residues. The V gene lost 0 bases and the J gene lost 7 bases, with 11 bases spanning the gap. V usage is TRBV5-1 and J usage is TRBJ2-1; possibly TRBD2 for D (5 bases). The clonotype originates from a man in his forties or fifties in good health and CMV-seronegative. The sequenced material came from PBMCs. CDR3 nucleotides: TGCGCCAGCAGCTTGGGTACGGGGTTGAATGAGCAGTTCTTC. Translating gives CASSLGTGLNEQFF.